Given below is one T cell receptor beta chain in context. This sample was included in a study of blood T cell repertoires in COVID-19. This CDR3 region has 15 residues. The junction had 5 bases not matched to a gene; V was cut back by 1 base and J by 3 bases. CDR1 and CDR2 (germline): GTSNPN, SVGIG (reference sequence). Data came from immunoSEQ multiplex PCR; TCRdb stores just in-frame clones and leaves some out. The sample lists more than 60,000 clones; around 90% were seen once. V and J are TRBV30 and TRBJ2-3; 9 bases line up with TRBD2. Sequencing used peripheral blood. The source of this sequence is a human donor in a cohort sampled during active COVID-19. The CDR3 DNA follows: TGTGCCTGGAGTGCCGGCGGGGGGGGGACAGATACGCAGTATTTT. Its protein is CAWSAGGGGTDTQYF.